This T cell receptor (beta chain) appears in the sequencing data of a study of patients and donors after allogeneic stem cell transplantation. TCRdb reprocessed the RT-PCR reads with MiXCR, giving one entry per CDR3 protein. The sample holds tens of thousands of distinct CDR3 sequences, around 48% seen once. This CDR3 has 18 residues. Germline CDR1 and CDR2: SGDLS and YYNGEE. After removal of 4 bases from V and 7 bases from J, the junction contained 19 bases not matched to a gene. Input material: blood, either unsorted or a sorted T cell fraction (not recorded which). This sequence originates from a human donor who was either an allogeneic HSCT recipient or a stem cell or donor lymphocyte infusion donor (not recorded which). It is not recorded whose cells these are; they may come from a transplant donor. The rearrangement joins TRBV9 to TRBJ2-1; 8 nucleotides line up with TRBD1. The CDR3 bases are TGTGCCAGCAGCCCCGTCTGGGCAGGGGGCATAGGGTGGAATGAGCAGTTCTTC. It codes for CASSPVWAGGIGWNEQFF. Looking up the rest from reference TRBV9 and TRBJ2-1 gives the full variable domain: DSGVTQTPKHLITATGQRVTLRCSPRSGDLSVYWYQQSLDQGLQFLIQYYNGEERAKGNILERFSAQQFPDLHSELNLSSLELGDSALYFCASSPVWAGGIGWNEQFFGPGTRLTVL.